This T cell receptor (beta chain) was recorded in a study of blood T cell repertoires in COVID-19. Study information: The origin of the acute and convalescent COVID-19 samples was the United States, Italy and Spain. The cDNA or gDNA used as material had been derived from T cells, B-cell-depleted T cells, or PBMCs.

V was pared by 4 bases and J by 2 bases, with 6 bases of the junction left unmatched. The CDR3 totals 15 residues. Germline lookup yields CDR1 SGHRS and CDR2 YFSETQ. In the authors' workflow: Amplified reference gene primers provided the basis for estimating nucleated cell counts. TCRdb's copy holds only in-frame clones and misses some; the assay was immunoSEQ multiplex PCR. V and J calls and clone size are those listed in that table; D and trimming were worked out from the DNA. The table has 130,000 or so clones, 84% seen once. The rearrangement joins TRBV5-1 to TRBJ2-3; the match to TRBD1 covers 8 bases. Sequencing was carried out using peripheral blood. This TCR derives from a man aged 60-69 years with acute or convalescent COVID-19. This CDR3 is CASSLQTGDTDTQYF. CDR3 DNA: TGCGCCAGCAGCCTGCAGACAGGGGACACAGATACGCAGTATTTT.